These T cell receptor beta chains were read from a single sample in a study of cytomegalovirus exposure and HLA in healthy donors. TCRdb's copy holds only in-frame clones and misses some; the assay was immunoSEQ multiplex PCR. The sample lists about 240,000 clones; approximately 86% were seen once. Material for sequencing was PBMCs. These receptors originate from a woman aged 25 to 39 in good health and CMV-seropositive. The CDR3 runs from the conserved cysteine through the conserved F or W. The D gene is left open where the match is weak. Size tells how often a clone was seen (once, few, many) or the class of an expanded clone, and some rows leave it out.

clone_size	d_call	j_call	v_call	cdr3_nt	cdr3_aa
-	-	TRBJ1-1	TRBV5-1	TGCGCCAGCAGCTTGTATCTCCAGGCGAACACTGAAGCTTTCTTT	CASSLYLQANTEAFF
-	TRBD2	TRBJ2-1	TRBV19	TGTGCCAGTAGTAGGGTGGGTGGAGGGGGACTAGCGTTTTACAATGAGCAGTTCTTC	CASSRVGGGGLAFYNEQFF
few	-	TRBJ1-2	TRBV6-6	TGTGCCAGCAGTTTCCGGGACACCTATGGCTACACCTTC	CASSFRDTYGYTF
-	TRBD2	TRBJ2-7	TRBV27	TGTGCCAGCAGTTTAAACCCTAGCGGTTCCTACGAGCAGTACTTC	CASSLNPSGSYEQYF
-	TRBD1	TRBJ1-5	TRBV10-3	TGTGCCATCAGTGATGGGGACAGATCCTTATATCAGCCCCAGCATTTT	CAISDGDRSLYQPQHF
-	-	TRBJ1-5	TRBV19	TGTGCCAGTACAGGGTCGAGCAATCAGCCCCAGCATTTT	CASTGSSNQPQHF
-	TRBD1	TRBJ2-1	TRBV7-3	TGTGCCAGCAGCTTCCCCGGGACAGGCGGCAAGCAGTTCTTC	CASSFPGTGGKQFF
-	TRBD1	TRBJ1-1	TRBV5-1	TGCGCCAGCAGCGACCACGGACAGGGGTCGACTGAAGCTTTCTTT	CASSDHGQGSTEAFF
-	-	TRBJ1-2	TRBV29-1	TGCAGCGTACGTAACCCCGACAGTAACTATGGCTACACCTTC	CSVRNPDSNYGYTF
once	TRBD2	TRBJ2-2	TRBV19	TGTGCCAGTAGTATACCGGGACTAGCGGGAGGAAGGTCAGGCACCGGGGAGCTGTTTTTT	CASSIPGLAGGRSGTGELFF
-	TRBD2	TRBJ2-7	TRBV4-1	TGCGCCAGCAGCCCCCCCTGGGGAGCGGGAGGGCCCCACGAGCAGTACTTC	CASSPPWGAGGPHEQYF
-	-	TRBJ2-7	TRBV10-3	TGTGCCATCAGTGAGTCGACAACTGTTAAAGTCACCTACGAGCAGTACTTC	CAISESTTVKVTYEQYF
-	TRBD2	TRBJ2-7	TRBV28	TGTGCCAGCAGTTTACTGCTAGCGGGAGAGAGCTCCTACGAGCAGTACTTC	CASSLLLAGESSYEQYF